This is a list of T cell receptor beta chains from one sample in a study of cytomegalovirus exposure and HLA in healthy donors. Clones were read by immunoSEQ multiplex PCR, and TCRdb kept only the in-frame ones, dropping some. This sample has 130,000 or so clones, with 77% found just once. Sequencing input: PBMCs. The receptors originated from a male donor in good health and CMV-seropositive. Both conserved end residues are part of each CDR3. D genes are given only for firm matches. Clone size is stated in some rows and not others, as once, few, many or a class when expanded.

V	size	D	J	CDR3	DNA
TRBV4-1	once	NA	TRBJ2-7	CASSQVEASYEQYF	TGCGCCAGCAGCCAAGTCGAGGCATCCTACGAGCAGTACTTC
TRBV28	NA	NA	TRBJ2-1	CASSNPGYNEQFF	TGTGCCAGCAGTAACCCGGGGTACAATGAGCAGTTCTTC
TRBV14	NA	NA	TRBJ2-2	CATSGEYTGELFF	TGTGCCACTTCGGGGGAGTACACCGGGGAGCTGTTTTTT
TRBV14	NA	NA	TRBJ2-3	CASSPWTGTDTQYF	TGTGCCAGCAGCCCCTGGACAGGCACAGATACGCAGTATTTT
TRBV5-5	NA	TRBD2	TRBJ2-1	CASSSLAGGREQFF	TGTGCCAGCAGCTCTCTAGCGGGGGGGCGGGAGCAGTTCTTC
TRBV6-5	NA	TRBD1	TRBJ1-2	CASSRTGGHGYTF	TGTGCCAGCAGTCGGACAGGGGGACATGGCTACACCTTC
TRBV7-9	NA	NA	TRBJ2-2	CASSLQVPSSGELFF	TGTGCCAGCAGCTTGCAGGTACCCTCGAGCGGGGAGCTGTTTTTT
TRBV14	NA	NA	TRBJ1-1	CASSQSAGLNTEAFF	TGTGCCAGCAGCCAAAGCGCGGGGTTGAACACTGAAGCTTTCTTT
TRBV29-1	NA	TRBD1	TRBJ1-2	CSVERTGGGYGYTF	TGCAGCGTTGAAAGGACAGGGGGTGGGTATGGCTACACCTTC
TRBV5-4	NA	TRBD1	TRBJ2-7	CASSSRQGGTYEQYF	TGTGCCAGCAGCTCCCGACAGGGTGGAACCTACGAGCAGTACTTC
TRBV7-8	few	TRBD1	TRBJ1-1	CATLQARGAMNTEAFF	TGTGCCACCCTACAGGCCAGGGGGGCGATGAACACTGAAGCTTTCTTT
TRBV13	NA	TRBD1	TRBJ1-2	CASRYRTGGKNGYTF	TGTGCCAGCAGGTATAGGACAGGGGGAAAGAATGGCTACACCTTC
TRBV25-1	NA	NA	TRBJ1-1	CASREASTEAFF	TGTGCCAGCAGGGAGGCGAGCACTGAAGCTTTCTTT
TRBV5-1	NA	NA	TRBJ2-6	CASSDQGSGANGLTF	TGCGCCAGCAGCGACCAGGGCTCTGGGGCCAACGGCCTGACTTTC
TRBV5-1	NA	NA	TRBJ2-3	CASSASALTPDTQYF	TGCGCCAGCAGTGCTTCAGCGTTAACCCCAGATACGCAGTATTTT
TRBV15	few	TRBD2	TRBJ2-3	CATTQSGGARDTQYF	TGTGCCACCACCCAAAGCGGGGGGGCGAGAGATACGCAGTATTTT
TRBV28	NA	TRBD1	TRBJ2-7	CASRPGQGFYEQYF	TGTGCCAGCAGGCCGGGACAGGGTTTTTACGAGCAGTACTTC
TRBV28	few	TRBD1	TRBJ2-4	CASSLFPGTGKNIQYF	TGTGCCAGCAGTTTATTCCCCGGGACAGGGAAAAACATTCAGTACTTC
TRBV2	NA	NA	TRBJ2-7	CASSERGRGEQYF	TGTGCCAGCAGTGAAAGGGGGAGGGGCGAGCAGTACTTC
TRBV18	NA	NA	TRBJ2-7	CASSPEASGTRGIYEQYF	TGTGCCAGCTCACCTGAAGCCTCCGGGACAAGAGGGATCTACGAGCAGTACTTC
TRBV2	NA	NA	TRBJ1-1	CASISTRGRQVEAFF	TGTGCCAGCATCTCTACCCGAGGGAGACAGGTTGAAGCTTTCTTT
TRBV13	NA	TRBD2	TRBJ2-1	CASGHPGGIPVEYNEQFF	TGTGCCAGCGGCCATCCGGGGGGGATACCAGTAGAATACAATGAGCAGTTCTTC
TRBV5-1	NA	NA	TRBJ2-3	CASSFDKSTDTQYF	TGCGCCAGCAGCTTCGACAAGAGCACAGATACGCAGTATTTT
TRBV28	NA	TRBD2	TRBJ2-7	CASSLIAGGYYEQYF	TGTGCCAGCAGTTTAATAGCGGGGGGTTACTACGAGCAGTACTTC
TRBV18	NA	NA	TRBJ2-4	CASSPDIAKNIQYF	TGTGCCAGCTCACCGGACATAGCCAAAAACATTCAGTACTTC
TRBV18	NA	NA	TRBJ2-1	CASSDSQPAYNEQFF	TGTGCCAGCTCCGACTCCCAACCCGCGTACAATGAGCAGTTCTTC
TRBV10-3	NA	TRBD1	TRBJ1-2	CAIRTGTGGFLARGYTF	TGTGCCATCAGGACCGGGACAGGGGGATTTTTAGCGCGTGGCTACACCTTC
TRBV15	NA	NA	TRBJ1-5	CATSSQGASQPQHF	TGTGCCACCAGCAGTCAAGGGGCGAGTCAGCCCCAGCATTTT
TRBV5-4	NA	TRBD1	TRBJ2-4	CASSKGQGAAKNSQYF	TGTGCCAGCAGCAAAGGACAGGGAGCAGCCAAAAACAGTCAGTACTTC
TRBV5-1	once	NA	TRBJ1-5	CASRQMPQKNQPQHF	TGCGCCAGCAGACAAATGCCACAGAAGAATCAGCCCCAGCATTTT
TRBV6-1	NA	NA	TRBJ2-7	CASSVPGPYYEQYF	TGTGCCAGCAGTGTCCCAGGGCCCTACTACGAGCAGTACTTC
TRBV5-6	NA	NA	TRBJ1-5	CASSLKGFNQPQHF	TGTGCCAGCAGCTTGAAGGGGTTCAATCAGCCCCAGCATTTT
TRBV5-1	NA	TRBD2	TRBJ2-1	CASSLLAASGNLHEQFF	TGCGCCAGCAGCCTTTTAGCGGCTAGCGGGAATTTGCATGAGCAGTTCTTC
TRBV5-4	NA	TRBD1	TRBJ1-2	CASSLGGTGPPGGGGYTF	TGTGCCAGCAGCTTGGGCGGGACAGGCCCTCCTGGCGGGGGTGGCTACACCTTC
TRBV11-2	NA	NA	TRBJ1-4	CASGFGLTKLFF	TGTGCCAGCGGTTTTGGACTAACGAAACTGTTTTTT
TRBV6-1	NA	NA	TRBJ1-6	CANSMGQFGSPLHF	TGTGCCAACTCAATGGGGCAGTTCGGTTCACCCCTCCACTTT
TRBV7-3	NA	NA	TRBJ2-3	CASSPGLSGTDTQYF	TGTGCCAGCAGCCCCGGACTATCTGGCACAGATACGCAGTATTTT
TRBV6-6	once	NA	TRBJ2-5	CASSYGGQGQETQYF	TGTGCCAGCAGTTATGGTGGCCAGGGGCAAGAGACCCAGTACTTC
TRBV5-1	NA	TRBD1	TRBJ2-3	CASSLAGTGATDTQYF	TGCGCCAGCAGCTTGGCAGGGACAGGGGCTACCGATACGCAGTATTTT
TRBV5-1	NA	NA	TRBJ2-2	CASSLGQPNTGELFF	TGCGCCAGCAGCTTGGGACAGCCAAACACCGGGGAGCTGTTTTTT
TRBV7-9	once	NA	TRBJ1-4	CASNSQGPLSKLFF	TGTGCCAGCAACTCCCAGGGGCCCCTCTCGAAACTGTTTTTT
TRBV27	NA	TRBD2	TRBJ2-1	CASSPTGLAGYNEQFF	TGTGCCAGCAGTCCAACGGGACTAGCGGGATACAATGAGCAGTTCTTC
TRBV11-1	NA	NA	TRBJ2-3	CASSWGADSRDVVAQYF	TGTGCCAGCAGCTGGGGAGCGGACAGCCGGGACGTGGTGGCGCAGTATTTT
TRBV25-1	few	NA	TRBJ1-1	CASSGLGGGTEAFF	TGTGCCAGCAGTGGACTGGGTGGAGGGACTGAAGCTTTCTTT
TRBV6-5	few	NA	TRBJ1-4	CASSYGAGLQEKLFF	TGTGCCAGCAGTTACGGGGCAGGGCTACAGGAAAAACTGTTTTTT
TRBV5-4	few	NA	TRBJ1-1	CASSRTAMNTEAFF	TGTGCCAGCAGCCGGACAGCGATGAACACTGAAGCTTTCTTT
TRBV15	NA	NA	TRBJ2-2	CATSTWTDKTGELFF	TGTGCCACCAGCACTTGGACAGATAAGACCGGGGAGCTGTTTTTT
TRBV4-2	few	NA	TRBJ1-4	CASSQDREGENEKLFF	TGTGCCAGCAGCCAAGATAGGGAAGGGGAAAATGAAAAACTGTTTTTT
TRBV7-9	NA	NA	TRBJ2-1	CASSKTGTRFDEQFF	TGTGCCAGCAGTAAGACCGGGACTCGGTTCGATGAGCAGTTCTTC
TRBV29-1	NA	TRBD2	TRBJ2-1	CSAVLLAGINEQFF	TGCAGCGCAGTTCTTCTAGCGGGAATCAATGAGCAGTTCTTC
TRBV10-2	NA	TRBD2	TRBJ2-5	CASSPGLAGVLETQYF	TGCGCCAGCAGCCCGGGACTAGCGGGAGTCTTGGAGACCCAGTACTTC
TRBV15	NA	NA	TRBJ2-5	CATSLPWETQYF	TGTGCCACCAGCCTACCATGGGAGACCCAGTACTTC
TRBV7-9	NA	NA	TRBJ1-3	CASSLTGERNTIYF	TGTGCCAGCAGCTTAACGGGGGAGAGGAACACCATATATTTT
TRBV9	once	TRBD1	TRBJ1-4	CASSALQGDEKLFF	TGTGCCAGCAGCGCGCTCCAGGGGGATGAAAAACTGTTTTTT
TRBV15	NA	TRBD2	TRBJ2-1	CATSNGGGTYNEQFF	TGTGCCACCAGCAACGGGGGGGGAACTTACAATGAGCAGTTCTTC
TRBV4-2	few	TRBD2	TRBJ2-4	CASSQGIAGLVSQYF	TGTGCCAGCAGCCAAGGGATCGCGGGACTAGTCAGTCAGTACTTC